This TCR beta chain was sequenced for a study of blood T cell repertoires in COVID-19. Study-wide background: The samples span acute and convalescent COVID-19 from the United States, Italy and Spain.

The data were produced by immunoSEQ multiplex PCR, yet TCRdb's version contains in-frame clones alone and is incomplete. The sample lists roughly 67,000 clones, approximately 90% seen once, with roughly 1.2% in the top ten. As for this clone: Other DNA sequences in this specimen translate into the identical CDR3.

The CDR3 is made up of 13 amino acids. The V gene's germline CDR1 is MGHRA and CDR2 YSYEKL. Trimming left V 1 base short and J 4 bases short, with 5 bases between. The TCR comes from a woman aged 55-70 years with acute or convalescent COVID-19. J is TRBJ1-5 and V is TRBV4-1, with D unresolved. Sequencing was performed on peripheral blood. The CDR3 DNA reads as TGCGCCAGCAGCCAAGTTCGTAATCAGCCCCAGCATTTT. This gives the protein CASSQVRNQPQHF.